A selection of T cell receptor beta chains follows, all from one sample in a study of Ad26.COV2.S vaccination and SARS-CoV-2 variants. Assay used: immunoSEQ multiplex PCR; TCRdb lists only in-frame clones, some missing. The sample lists some 460,000 clones, 80% to 90% occurring once. The specimen was peripheral blood, collected in a trial of Ad26.COV2.S vaccine versus placebo. These receptors all stem from a person aged 18-60 years who received the Ad26.COV2.S COVID-19 vaccine or a placebo. The CDR3 runs from the conserved cysteine through the conserved F or W.

CDR3aa | v_gene
CASSQSENEKLFF | TRBV3-1/TRBV3-2
CASSPGTGDNEQYF | TRBV18
CASSGTPRTGSSYNEQFF | TRBV9
CASSLEGNIQYF | TRBV7-9
CAWSVQLGRLPNYEQYF | TRBV30
CASSESGNTGELFF | TRBV25-1
CASSLVWPTRRANVLTF | TRBV5-4
CASSSGQGEAGYTF | TRBV5-1
CAAGQGRENIQYF | TRBV15
CAITAALQETQYF | TRBV10-3
CASSVRALSVRTEISYNEQFF | TRBV10-1
CASSFRAMNTEAFF | TRBV2
CASSNSGTVSYEQYF | TRBV6-5
CASSLGFGQGTLNTF | TRBV5-6
CASSKDGFTGELFF | TRBV19
CASSEYVRSYGYTF | TRBV25-1
CASRRTNYGYTF | TRBV5-1
CASSTRERNTIYF | TRBV19
CASSVVGSSAYNEQFF | TRBV9